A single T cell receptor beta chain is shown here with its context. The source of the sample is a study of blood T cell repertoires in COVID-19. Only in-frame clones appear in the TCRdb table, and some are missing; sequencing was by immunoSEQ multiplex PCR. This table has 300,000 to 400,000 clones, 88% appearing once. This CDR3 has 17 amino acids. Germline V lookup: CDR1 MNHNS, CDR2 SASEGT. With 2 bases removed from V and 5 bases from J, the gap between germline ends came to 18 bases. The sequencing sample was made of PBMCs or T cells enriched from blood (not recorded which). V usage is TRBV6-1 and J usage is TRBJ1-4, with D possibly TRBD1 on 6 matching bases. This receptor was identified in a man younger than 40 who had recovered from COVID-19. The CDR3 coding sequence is TGTGCCAGCAGTGAATCGATATTGGGGGCAGCAAATGAAAAACTGTTTTTT. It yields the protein CASSESILGAANEKLFF.